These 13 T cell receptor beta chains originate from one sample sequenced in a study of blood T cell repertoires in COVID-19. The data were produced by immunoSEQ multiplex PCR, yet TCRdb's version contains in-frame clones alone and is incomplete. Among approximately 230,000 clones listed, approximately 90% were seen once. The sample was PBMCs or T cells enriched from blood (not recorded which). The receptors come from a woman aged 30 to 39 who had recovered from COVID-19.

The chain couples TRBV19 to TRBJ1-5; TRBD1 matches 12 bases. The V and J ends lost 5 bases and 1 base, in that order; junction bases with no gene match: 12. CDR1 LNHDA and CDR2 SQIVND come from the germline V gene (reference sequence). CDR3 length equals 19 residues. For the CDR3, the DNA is TGTGCCAGTAGTCGGCGGGGGACAGGGGGCGTTGGAAGCAATCAGCCCCAGCATTTT. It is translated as CASSRRGTGGVGSNQPQHF.

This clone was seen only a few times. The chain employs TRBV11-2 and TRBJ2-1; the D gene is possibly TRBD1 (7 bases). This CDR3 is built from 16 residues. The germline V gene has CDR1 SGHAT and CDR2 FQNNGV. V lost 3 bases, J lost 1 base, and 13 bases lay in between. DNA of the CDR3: TGTGCCAGCAGCTTCAGGGGGGACAGATCCTACAATGAGCAGTTCTTC. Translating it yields CASSFRGDRSYNEQFF.

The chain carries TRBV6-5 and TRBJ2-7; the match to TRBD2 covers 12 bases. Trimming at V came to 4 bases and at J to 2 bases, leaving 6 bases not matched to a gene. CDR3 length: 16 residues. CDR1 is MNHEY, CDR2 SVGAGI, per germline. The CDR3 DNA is TGTGCCAGCAGTTCGCTCGGACTAGCGGGGACCTACGAGCAGTACTTC. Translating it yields CASSSLGLAGTYEQYF.

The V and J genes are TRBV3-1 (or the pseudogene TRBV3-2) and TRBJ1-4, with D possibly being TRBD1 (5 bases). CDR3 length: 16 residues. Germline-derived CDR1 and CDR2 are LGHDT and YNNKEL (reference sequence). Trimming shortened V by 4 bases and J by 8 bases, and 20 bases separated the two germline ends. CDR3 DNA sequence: TGTGCCAGCAGCCGCGGTTACGGGGGAGATGGGGAAAAACTGTTTTTT. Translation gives CASSRGYGGDGEKLFF.

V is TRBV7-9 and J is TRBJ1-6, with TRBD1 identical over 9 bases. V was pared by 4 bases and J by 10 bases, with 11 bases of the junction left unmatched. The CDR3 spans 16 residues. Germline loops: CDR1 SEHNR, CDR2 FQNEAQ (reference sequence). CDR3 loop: CASSYLPGTGSSPLHF. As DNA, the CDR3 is TGTGCCAGCAGCTACTTACCGGGGACAGGGTCATCACCCCTCCACTTT.

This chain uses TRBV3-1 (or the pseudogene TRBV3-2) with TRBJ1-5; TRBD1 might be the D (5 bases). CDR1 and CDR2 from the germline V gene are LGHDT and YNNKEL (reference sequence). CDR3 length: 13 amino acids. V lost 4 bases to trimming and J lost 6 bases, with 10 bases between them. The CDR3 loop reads CASSPWGGQPQHF. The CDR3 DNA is TGTGCCAGCAGCCCATGGGGGGGTCAGCCCCAGCATTTT.

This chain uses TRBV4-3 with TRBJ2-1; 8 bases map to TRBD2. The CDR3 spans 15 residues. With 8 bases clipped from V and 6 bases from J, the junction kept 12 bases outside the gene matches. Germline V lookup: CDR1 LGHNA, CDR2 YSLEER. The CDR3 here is CASAPGLGGTNEQFF. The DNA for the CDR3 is TGCGCCAGCGCCCCGGGACTAGGGGGGACCAATGAGCAGTTCTTC.

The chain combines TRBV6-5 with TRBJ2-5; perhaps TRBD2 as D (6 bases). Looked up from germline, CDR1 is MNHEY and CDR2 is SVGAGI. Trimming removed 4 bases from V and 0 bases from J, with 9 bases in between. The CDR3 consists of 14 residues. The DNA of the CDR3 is TGTGCCAGCAGTTCCCCGGGGGACCAAGAGACCCAGTACTTC. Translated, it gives CASSSPGDQETQYF.

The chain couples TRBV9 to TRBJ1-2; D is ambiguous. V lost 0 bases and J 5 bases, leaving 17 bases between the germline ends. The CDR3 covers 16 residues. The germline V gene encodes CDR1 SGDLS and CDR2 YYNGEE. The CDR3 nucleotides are TGTGCCAGCAGCGTAGGAGTGACATTCGAGGGATATGGCTACACCTTC. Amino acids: CASSVGVTFEGYGYTF.

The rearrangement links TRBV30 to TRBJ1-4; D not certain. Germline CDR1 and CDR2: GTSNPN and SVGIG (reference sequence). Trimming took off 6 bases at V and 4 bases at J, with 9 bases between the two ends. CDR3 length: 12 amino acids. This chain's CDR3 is CACKYGNEKLFF. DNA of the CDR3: TGTGCCTGTAAATACGGTAATGAAAAACTGTTTTTT.

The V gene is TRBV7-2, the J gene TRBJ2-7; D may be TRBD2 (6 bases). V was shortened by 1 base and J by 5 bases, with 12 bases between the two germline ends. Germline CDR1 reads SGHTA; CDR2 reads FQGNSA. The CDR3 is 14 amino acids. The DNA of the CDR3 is TGTGCCAGCAGCTTAGGAGGTGGAGGGGACGAGCAGTACTTC. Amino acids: CASSLGGGGDEQYF.

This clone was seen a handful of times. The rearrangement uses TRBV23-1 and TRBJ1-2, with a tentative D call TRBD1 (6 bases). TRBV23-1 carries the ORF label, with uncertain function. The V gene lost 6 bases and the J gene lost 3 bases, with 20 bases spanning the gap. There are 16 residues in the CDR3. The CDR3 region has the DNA TGCGCCAGCAGCCGAGGTGGACAGCCGCAGGACTATGGCTACACCTTC. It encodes CASSRGGQPQDYGYTF.

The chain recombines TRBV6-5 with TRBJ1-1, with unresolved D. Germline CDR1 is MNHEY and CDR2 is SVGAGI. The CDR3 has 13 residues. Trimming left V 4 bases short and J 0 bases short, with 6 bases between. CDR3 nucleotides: TGTGCCAGCAGTTCGAGATTGAACACTGAAGCTTTCTTT. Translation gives CASSSRLNTEAFF.